This T cell receptor beta chain came from a study of early T cells in non-severe SARS-CoV-2 infection. This clonotype showed up many times. Antigen unknown. The CDR3 covers 17 residues. After removal of 3 bases from V and 4 bases from J, the junction contained 12 bases not matched to a gene. From germline, CDR1 is MNHEY and CDR2 SMNVEV (reference sequence). TCRdb processed the 5' RACE reads anew with MiXCR; each CDR3 protein has one entry. The repertoire consists of about 100,000 distinct CDR3 sequences, with over 8.5% occurring once and the leading ten covering roughly 8%. Whole-study findings and limits: VDJdb matching skewed toward anti-spike CD8 responses, missing private and CD4 specificities.

The clonotype originates from an adult who was a healthcare worker with PCR-confirmed SARS-CoV-2 infection or an uninfected control (not recorded which). The rearrangement joins TRBV27 to TRBJ1-2; TRBD1 agrees at 9 bases. Specimen: whole blood. Written as DNA, the CDR3 is TGTGCCAGCAGTTTTCGCCCGGGACAGGGCATAAGCTATGGCTACACCTTC. Translating it yields CASSFRPGQGISYGYTF.